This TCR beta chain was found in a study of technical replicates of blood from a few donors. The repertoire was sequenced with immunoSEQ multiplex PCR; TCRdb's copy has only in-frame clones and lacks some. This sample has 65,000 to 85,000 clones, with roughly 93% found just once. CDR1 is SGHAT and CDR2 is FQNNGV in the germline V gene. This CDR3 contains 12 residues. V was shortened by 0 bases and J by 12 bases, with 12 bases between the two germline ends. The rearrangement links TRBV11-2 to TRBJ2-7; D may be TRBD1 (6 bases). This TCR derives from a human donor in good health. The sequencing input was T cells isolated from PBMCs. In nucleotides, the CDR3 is TGTGCCAGCAGCTTAGAGGAAGGGGGTCCGTACTTC. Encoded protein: CASSLEEGGPYF.